These 32 T cell receptor beta chains were sequenced from one sample in a study of CXCR3-negative and CXCR3-positive naive CD8 T cells. Study-wide results and limits: Researchers report that CXCR3-positive naive cells carry more hydrophobic TRB CDR3s than CXCR3-negative naive cells.

The antigens for these receptors are not known. Preparation of TRB cDNA libraries relied on 5' RACE carrying UMI labels. TCRdb reprocessed the 5' RACE reads; each CDR3 protein has one entry and no DNA is given. The specimen's table records 50,000 to 65,000 distinct CDR3 sequences. Source material: naive CXCR3+ CD8+ T cells from blood. Subset noted: CD45RO-CCR7+CD27+CD95- naive CD8+ T cells expressing CXCR3 (TNR3+). These receptors were taken from a human donor in good health. Some clones in this sample may be carry-over from other donors' samples.

This sequence joins TRBV2 and TRBJ2-2. Germline V gene sequence: CDR1 SNHLY, CDR2 FYNNEI. The length of the CDR3 is 12 residues. The CDR3 protein is CASSVWSGELFF.

The chain carries TRBV6-5 and TRBJ2-6. There are 16 residues in the CDR3. Germline V gene data show CDR1 as MNHEY and CDR2 as SVGAGI. CDR3 sequence reads: CASSYSDRSGANVLTF.

The V call is TRBV13, the J call TRBJ1-1. The CDR3 sequence is 13 residues long. The germline CDR1 and CDR2 sequences are PRHDT and FYEKMQ (reference sequence). The CDR3 loop is CASSSTVNTEALF.

The chain has TRBV13 and TRBJ2-7; TCRdb returns TRBD1, unconfirmable since there is no DNA. This CDR3 is built from 13 residues. The V gene's germline CDR1 is PRHDT and CDR2 FYEKMQ (reference sequence). The CDR3 loop reads CASNEGVISEQYF.

The chain combines TRBV7-9 with TRBJ2-7; the TCRdb call, TRBD2, lacks DNA for checking. The CDR3 contains 16 residues. Germline V lookup: CDR1 SEHNR, CDR2 FQNEAQ (reference sequence). Here the CDR3 reads CASSPPQAGGAYEQYF. Full variable domain (outside the CDR3, taken from reference TRBV7-9 and TRBJ2-7): DTGVSQNPRHKITKRGQNVTFRCDPISEHNRLYWYRQTLGQGPEFLTYFQNEAQLEKSRLLSDRFSAERPKGSFSTLEIQRTEQGDSAMYLCASSPPQAGGAYEQYFGPGTRLTVT.

The genes are TRBV19 and TRBJ1-5. This CDR3 contains 14 residues. The germline gives CDR1 LNHDA, CDR2 SQIVND (reference sequence). CDR3 sequence: CASFDSVTNQPQHF.

The chain carries TRBV30 and TRBJ1-5; TCRdb's assignment of TRBD1 cannot be checked, as there is no DNA. This CDR3 is built from 13 residues. Germline V gene data show CDR1 as GTSNPN and CDR2 as SVGIG (reference sequence). The chain's CDR3 is CDGAGYSNQPQHF. Drawing the rest from reference TRBV30 and TRBJ1-5, the complete variable domain is SQTIHQWPATLVQPVGSPLSLECTVEGTSNPNLYWYRQAAGRGLQLLFYSVGIGQISSEVPQNLSASRPQDRQFILSSKKLLLSDSGFYLCDGAGYSNQPQHFGDGTRLSIL.

The chain uses TRBV2 and TRBJ2-7; TCRdb's D call, TRBD2, is unchecked because there is no DNA. Germline CDR1 and CDR2: SNHLY and FYNNEI. The CDR3 has 15 residues. The chain's CDR3 is CASSLMRLEGDEQYF.

The chain joins TRBV29-1 to TRBJ2-3; lacking DNA, the TRBD1 call made by TCRdb goes unchecked. The CDR3 consists of 14 residues. From germline, CDR1 is SQVTM and CDR2 ANQGSEA. The CDR3 is CSLSRGDGTDTQYF.

The J gene is TRBJ1-1, the V gene TRBV2; TCRdb reports TRBD1, a call that lacks DNA to check it against. This CDR3 is built from 14 residues. Germline V gene sequence: CDR1 SNHLY, CDR2 FYNNEI. CDR3 in amino acids: CASSTLEGATEAFF.

The CDR3 sequence is CASKDMSSYNEQFF. The gene calls are TRBV18 and TRBJ2-1; TCRdb reports TRBD1, a call that lacks DNA to check it against. Germline assignment: CDR1 KGHSH and CDR2 LQKENI. CDR3 size: 14 residues. Full variable domain (outside the CDR3, taken from reference TRBV18 and TRBJ2-1): NAGVMQNPRHLVRRRGQEARLRCSPMKGHSHVYWYRQLPEEGLKFMVYLQKENIIDESGMPKERFSAEFPKEGPSILRIQQVVRGDSAAYFCASKDMSSYNEQFFGPGTRLTVL.

This chain joins TRBV2 and TRBJ2-7; the D call of TRBD2 rests on TCRdb alone, since no DNA is present to check it. CDR1 and CDR2 from the germline V gene are SNHLY and FYNNEI. This CDR3 is built from 13 residues. CDR3 amino acids: CASSQGRGYEQYF.

The chain couples TRBV12-3 or TRBV12-4 to TRBJ2-1; no DNA is available, so the TRBD1 call from TCRdb remains unchecked. The CDR3 is 15 amino acids. CDR3 loop: CASRAGHNPHNEQFF.

This chain connects TRBV27 to TRBJ2-4; TCRdb's D call of TRBD2 is untestable without DNA. The CDR3 length is 15 residues. Germline values: CDR1 MNHEY, CDR2 SMNVEV (reference sequence). Here the CDR3 reads CASSLSISGVNIQYF.

The rearrangement uses TRBV10-3 and TRBJ1-1; lacking DNA, the TRBD1 call made by TCRdb goes unchecked. The CDR3 runs 15 residues. Per germline, CDR1 ENHRY and CDR2 SYGVKD. CDR3 region: CAISELDRGNTEAFF.

The chain has TRBV28 and TRBJ2-7. Per the germline V gene, CDR1 is MDHEN and CDR2 is SYDVKM. The CDR3 runs to 13 residues. CDR3 region: CASSLVSVDEQYF.

The chain carries TRBV29-1 and TRBJ2-7; with no DNA, the TCRdb D assignment of TRBD1 cannot be verified. This CDR3 spans 16 amino acids. CDR1 and CDR2 from the germline V gene are SQVTM and ANQGSEA. The CDR3 region is CSVERLDRIYSYEQYF.

The chain combines TRBV7-9 with TRBJ1-2; the D call from TCRdb, TRBD1, cannot be confirmed without DNA. This CDR3 is built from 16 residues. Germline V lookup: CDR1 SEHNR, CDR2 FQNEAQ (reference sequence). The CDR3 sequence: CASSLMAGGADYGYTF.

V gene TRBV7-6 combines with J gene TRBJ2-1. This CDR3 contains 15 residues. Per the germline V gene, CDR1 is SGHVS and CDR2 is FNYEAQ. The CDR3 spells CASSPDWSSYNEQFF.

The V call is TRBV27, the J call TRBJ2-7; TCRdb's D call of TRBD1 is untestable without DNA. This CDR3 comprises 14 residues. CDR1 and CDR2 from the germline V gene are MNHEY and SMNVEV (reference sequence). This chain's CDR3 is CASSLRGAAYEQYF.

The chain combines TRBV6-6 with TRBJ1-4. The germline V gene has CDR1 MNHNY and CDR2 SVGAGI (reference sequence). The CDR3 length is 13 residues. CDR3 sequence reads: CASWVGLNEKLFF.

The chain joins TRBV6-4 to TRBJ2-1; TCRdb reports TRBD2, a call that lacks DNA to check it against. There are 15 residues in the CDR3. Germline V CDR1 and CDR2: MRHNA, SNTAGT. The CDR3 spells CASSLSGGTNNEQFF.

V and J are TRBV7-9 and TRBJ2-7; TCRdb gives TRBD1 as the D gene, but with no DNA this cannot be confirmed. This CDR3 contains 12 residues. CDR1 and CDR2 from the germline V gene are SEHNR and FQNEAQ (reference sequence). CDR3: CASSGQGAEQYF.

This chain joins TRBV27 and TRBJ2-2; TCRdb's D call of TRBD1 is untestable without DNA. CDR1 MNHEY and CDR2 SMNVEV come from the germline V gene (reference sequence). The CDR3 is 18 amino acids. The CDR3 loop reads CASSPITAGTGSTGELFF.

This chain connects TRBV7-9 to TRBJ1-2; absent DNA, TCRdb's TRBD1 call cannot be checked. Germline CDR1 SEHNR, CDR2 FQNEAQ (reference sequence). This CDR3 has 18 amino acids. The CDR3 spells CASSLGEGQYLPNYGYTF.

This rearrangement joins TRBV29-1 to TRBJ2-3. Looked up from germline, CDR1 is SQVTM and CDR2 is ANQGSEA. The CDR3 spans 13 residues. CDR3 region: CSPRFADTDTQYF.

The chain employs TRBV9 and TRBJ2-7; there is no DNA to check the TCRdb D call of TRBD1. Looked up from germline, CDR1 is SGDLS and CDR2 is YYNGEE. The CDR3 runs to 13 residues. CDR3 in amino acids: CASSGRQGYEQYF.

The gene calls are TRBV29-1 and TRBJ2-1. The CDR3 runs 13 residues. Germline CDR1 and CDR2: SQVTM and ANQGSEA. The CDR3: CSVEGSSYNEQFF.

This chain uses TRBV7-9 with TRBJ2-1; as DNA is missing, the TRBD1 call by TCRdb cannot be tested. The CDR3 contains 17 residues. The V gene's germline CDR1 is SEHNR and CDR2 FQNEAQ (reference sequence). The CDR3 sequence: CASISGEGASSYNEQFF.

The chain recombines TRBV3-1 with TRBJ2-3; the TCRdb D gene call, TRBD1, has no DNA to confirm it. The CDR3 length is 17 residues. Germline values: CDR1 LGHDT, CDR2 YNNKEL (reference sequence). CDR3 sequence reads: CASSQLLDRGFPDTQYF.

The rearrangement links TRBV3-1 to TRBJ2-5; no DNA is available, so the TRBD2 call from TCRdb remains unchecked. CDR3 length equals 11 residues. Germline V gene sequence: CDR1 LGHDT, CDR2 YNNKEL (reference sequence). CDR3 sequence reads: CASSPGLALRF.

The chain carries TRBV7-2 and TRBJ2-3; TCRdb outputs TRBD2, but without DNA this stays unchecked. The CDR3 has 14 residues. Germline V lookup: CDR1 SGHTA, CDR2 FQGNSA. The chain's CDR3 is CASSHGESTDTQYF.